The clone carrying this TCR beta chain turned up a few times. The sample comes from a study of response to subunit inactivated influenza vaccine. The CDR3 contains 15 residues. Trimming removed 6 bases from V and 0 bases from J; junction bases left unmatched: 9. In germline, CDR1 is DFQATT, CDR2 SNEGSKA (reference sequence). Each CDR3 protein gets one entry after TCRdb re-called the RT-PCR reads with MiXCR. Here the sample spans roughly 570,000 distinct CDR3 sequences, less than 15% being singletons. The chain uses TRBV20-1 and TRBJ2-7; 9 bases match TRBD2. Sequencing used PBMCs from blood, obtained roughly 12 days after vaccination. This TCR came from a man aged 50-59 years who received an inactivated influenza vaccine. The CDR3 nucleotides are TGCAGTGCAAACCCCGGGACTAGCTACTCCTACGAGCAGTACTTC. Translation gives CSANPGTSYSYEQYF.